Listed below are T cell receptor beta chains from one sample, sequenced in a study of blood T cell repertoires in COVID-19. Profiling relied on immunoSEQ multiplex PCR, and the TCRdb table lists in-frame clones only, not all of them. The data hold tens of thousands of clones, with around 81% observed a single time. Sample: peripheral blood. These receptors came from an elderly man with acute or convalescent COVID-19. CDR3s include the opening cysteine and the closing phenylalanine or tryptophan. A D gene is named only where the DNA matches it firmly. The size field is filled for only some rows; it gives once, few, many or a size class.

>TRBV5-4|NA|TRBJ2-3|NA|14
TGTGCCAGCAGTCGGGCTAGCGGCACAGATACGCAGTATTTT
CASSRASGTDTQYF
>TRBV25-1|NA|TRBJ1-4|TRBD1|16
TGTGCCAGCAGTGGGGACAGGGATGCAACTAATGAAAAACTGTTTTTT
CASSGDRDATNEKLFF
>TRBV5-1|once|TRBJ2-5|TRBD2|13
TGCGCCAGCACACTAGCGGGAGGAGAGACCCAGTACTTC
CASTLAGGETQYF
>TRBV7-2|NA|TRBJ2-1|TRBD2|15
TGTGCCAGCAGCACGACTAGCGGCTCCTACAATGAGCAGTTCTTC
CASSTTSGSYNEQFF
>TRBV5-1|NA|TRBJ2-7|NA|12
TGCGCCAGCAAAGGACAAGACTACGAGCAGTACTTC
CASKGQDYEQYF
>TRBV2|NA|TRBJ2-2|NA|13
TGTGCCAGCGGTAGCGGTAACACCGGGGAGCTGTTTTTT
CASGSGNTGELFF
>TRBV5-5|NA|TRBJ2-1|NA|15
TGTGCCAGCAGCTCGGACTCGTCAGGCTACAATGAGCAGTTCTTC
CASSSDSSGYNEQFF
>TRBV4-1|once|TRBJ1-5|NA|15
TGCGCCAGCAGCCAAGAGGGGCAGGGGCGTCAGCCCCAGCATTTT
CASSQEGQGRQPQHF
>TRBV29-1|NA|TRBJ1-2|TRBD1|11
TGCAGCGTCGACAGGGGCTATGGCTACACCTTC
CSVDRGYGYTF
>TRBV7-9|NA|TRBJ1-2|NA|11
TGTGCCAGCAGCCCCGGTGTTGGCTACACCTTC
CASSPGVGYTF
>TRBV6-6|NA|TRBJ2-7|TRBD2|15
TGTGCCAGCAGTGACTCAGCGGGAGCGGCGTACGAGCAGTACTTC
CASSDSAGAAYEQYF
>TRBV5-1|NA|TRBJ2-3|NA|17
TGCGCCAGCAGGAGGCAAGGGGGATATCGGGGCACAGATACGCAGTATTTT
CASRRQGGYRGTDTQYF
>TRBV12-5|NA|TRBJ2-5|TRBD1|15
TGTGCTAGTGGTTTTGGGACAGGGACGGCAGAGACCCAGTACTTC
CASGFGTGTAETQYF
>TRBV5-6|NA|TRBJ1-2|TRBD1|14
TGTGCCAGCAGCTTGGGGACAGGGAACTATGGCTACACCTTC
CASSLGTGNYGYTF
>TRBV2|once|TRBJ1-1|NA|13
TGTGCCAGCACCTTGACACTGAACACTGAAGCTTTCTTT
CASTLTLNTEAFF
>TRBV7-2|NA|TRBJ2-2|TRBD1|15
TGTGCCTCCTTTCCGGGACAGGGGACCACCGGGGAGCTGTTTTTT
CASFPGQGTTGELFF
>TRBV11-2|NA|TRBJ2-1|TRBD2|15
TGTGCCAGCAGCTTCCGGACTAGCGGGTACAATGAGCAGTTCTTC
CASSFRTSGYNEQFF
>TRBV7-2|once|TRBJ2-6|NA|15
TGTGCCAGCAGCCCCCGGGAATCTGGGGCCAACGTCCTGACTTTC
CASSPRESGANVLTF
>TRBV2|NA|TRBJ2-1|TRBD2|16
TGTGCCAGCAGTGAGACTAGCGGGAGAAGTTTCGATGAGCAGTTCTTC
CASSETSGRSFDEQFF
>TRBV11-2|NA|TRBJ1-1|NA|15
TGTGCCAGCAGCTTAGAGGGGCAGGTGATGACTGAAGCTTTCTTT
CASSLEGQVMTEAFF
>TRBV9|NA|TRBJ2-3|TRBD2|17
TGTGCCAGCAGCGCCTGGGGTGGGACTATCCGCACAGATACGCAGTATTTT
CASSAWGGTIRTDTQYF
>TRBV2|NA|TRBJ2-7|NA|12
TGTGCCAGCAGTGAATCTTCCTACGAGCAGTACTTC
CASSESSYEQYF
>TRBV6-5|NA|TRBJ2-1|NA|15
TGTGCCAGCAATCCACTAGCTGCGGTAGGAAATGAGCAGTTCTTC
CASNPLAAVGNEQFF
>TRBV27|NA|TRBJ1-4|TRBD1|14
TGTGCCAGCAGGACAGGGGCAACTAATGAAAAACTGTTTTTT
CASRTGATNEKLFF
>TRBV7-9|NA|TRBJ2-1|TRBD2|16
TGTGCCAGCAGCTTAGCGTCTAGCGGGGCTTACAATGAGCAGTTCTTC
CASSLASSGAYNEQFF
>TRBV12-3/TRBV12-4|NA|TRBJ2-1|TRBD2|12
TGTGCCAGCAGTATAGCGGGAGATGAGCAGTTCTTC
CASSIAGDEQFF
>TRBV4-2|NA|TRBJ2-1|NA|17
TGTGCCAGCAGCCCCTACGGTGCGACTAGGGAGAGGGGTGAGCAGTTCTTC
CASSPYGATRERGEQFF
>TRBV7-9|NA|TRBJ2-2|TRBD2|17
TGTGCCAGCAGCTTAGGTCGGACTAGCGGGAGAACAGGGGAGCTGTTTTTT
CASSLGRTSGRTGELFF
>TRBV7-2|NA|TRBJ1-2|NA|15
TGTGCCAGCAGCTTAGACAGTAACATTAACTATGGCTACACCTTC
CASSLDSNINYGYTF
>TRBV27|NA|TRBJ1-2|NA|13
TGTGCCAGCAGTTTCCGAGGGGGCTATGGCTACACCTTC
CASSFRGGYGYTF
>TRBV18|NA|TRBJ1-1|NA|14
TGTGCCAGCTCATCGAGGGCCATGAACACTGAAGCTTTCTTT
CASSSRAMNTEAFF
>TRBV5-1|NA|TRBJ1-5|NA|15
TGCGCCAGCAGCTTGGATGGAAGCGGCAATCAGCCCCAGCATTTT
CASSLDGSGNQPQHF
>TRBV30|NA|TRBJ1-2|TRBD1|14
TGTGCCTGGACGAACGGACAGGGGTGGGGTGGCTACACCTTC
CAWTNGQGWGGYTF
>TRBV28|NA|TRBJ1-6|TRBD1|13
TGTGCCAGCAGAAAGACAGGGGTCTCACCCCTCCACTTT
CASRKTGVSPLHF
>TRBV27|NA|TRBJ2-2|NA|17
TGTGCCAGCAGTTTATTAACGGGTCGGACGAACACCGGGGAGCTGTTTTTT
CASSLLTGRTNTGELFF
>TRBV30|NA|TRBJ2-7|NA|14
TGTGCCTGGAGTGTAAGTCTAGATTCCTACGAGCAGTACTTC
CAWSVSLDSYEQYF
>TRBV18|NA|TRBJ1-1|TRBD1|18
TGTGCCAGCTCACCACGCCCGGGACAGTTAAGGGGTAACACTGAAGCTTTCTTT
CASSPRPGQLRGNTEAFF
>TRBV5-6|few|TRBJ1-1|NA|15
TGTGCCAGCAGCTTGTTCGACAGACCAAACACTGAAGCTTTCTTT
CASSLFDRPNTEAFF
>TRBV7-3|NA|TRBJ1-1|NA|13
TGTGCCAGCAGCATACAGGGTGGCACTGAAGCTTTCTTT
CASSIQGGTEAFF
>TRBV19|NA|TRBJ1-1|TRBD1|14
TGTGCCAGTAGGCAGGGGGCCCGGAACACTGAAGCTTTCTTT
CASRQGARNTEAFF
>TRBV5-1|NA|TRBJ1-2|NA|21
TGCGCCAGCAGCTCCAAAGGGGGAAGCTCTCTGTCGGGGACGTGGGACTATGGCTACACCTTC
CASSSKGGSSLSGTWDYGYTF
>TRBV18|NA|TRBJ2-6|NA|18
TGTGCCAGCTCACTACAGGGATCTCTCCTCTCTGGGGCCAACGTCCTGACTTTC
CASSLQGSLLSGANVLTF
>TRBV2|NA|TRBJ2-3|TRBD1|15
TGTGCCAGCAGTGTAGGGACAGGGGTGACAGATACGCAGTATTTT
CASSVGTGVTDTQYF
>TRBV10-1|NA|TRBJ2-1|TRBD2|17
TGCGCCAGCAGTGCCCCGGGACTAGCGGGCGCCCGGGGAGAGCAGTTCTTC
CASSAPGLAGARGEQFF
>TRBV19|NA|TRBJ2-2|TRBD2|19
TGTGCCAGTAGTATTTGGGGACCCGGGACTAGCGGGAGGCACGGGGAGCTGTTTTTT
CASSIWGPGTSGRHGELFF
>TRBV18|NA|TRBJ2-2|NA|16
TGTGCCAGCTCACCCCGGACAGGACTAAACACCGGGGAGCTGTTTTTT
CASSPRTGLNTGELFF
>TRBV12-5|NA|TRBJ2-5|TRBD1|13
TGTGCTAGTGCCGGGACAGCCCAAGAGACCCAGTACTTC
CASAGTAQETQYF
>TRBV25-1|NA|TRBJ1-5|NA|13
TGTGCCAGCAGGGGGCAAGGTAATCAGCCCCAGCATTTT
CASRGQGNQPQHF
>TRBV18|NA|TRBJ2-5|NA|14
TGTGCCAGCTCACCGGACTTTGTGGAAGAGACCCAGTACTTC
CASSPDFVEETQYF
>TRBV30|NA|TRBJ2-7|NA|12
TGTGCCTGGAGTTCGGACAGATACGAGCAGTACTTC
CAWSSDRYEQYF
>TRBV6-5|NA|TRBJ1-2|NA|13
TGTGCCAGCAGTTCAGACAGCAGATGGGGCTACACCTTC
CASSSDSRWGYTF
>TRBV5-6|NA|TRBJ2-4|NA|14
TGTGCCAGCACGGGGGTGGTAGCCAAAAACATTCAGTACTTC
CASTGVVAKNIQYF
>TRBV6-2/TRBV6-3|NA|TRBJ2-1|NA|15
TGTGCCAGCAGTTGGGTCTGGAGCTCCTACAATGAGCAGTTCTTC
CASSWVWSSYNEQFF
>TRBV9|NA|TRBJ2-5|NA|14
TGTGCCAGCAGCGTAGGCGGATACCAAGAGACCCAGTACTTC
CASSVGGYQETQYF
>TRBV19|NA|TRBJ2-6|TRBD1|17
TGTGCCAGTAACGGAGGACAGGGGGCGGGTGGGGCCAACGTCCTGACTTTC
CASNGGQGAGGANVLTF